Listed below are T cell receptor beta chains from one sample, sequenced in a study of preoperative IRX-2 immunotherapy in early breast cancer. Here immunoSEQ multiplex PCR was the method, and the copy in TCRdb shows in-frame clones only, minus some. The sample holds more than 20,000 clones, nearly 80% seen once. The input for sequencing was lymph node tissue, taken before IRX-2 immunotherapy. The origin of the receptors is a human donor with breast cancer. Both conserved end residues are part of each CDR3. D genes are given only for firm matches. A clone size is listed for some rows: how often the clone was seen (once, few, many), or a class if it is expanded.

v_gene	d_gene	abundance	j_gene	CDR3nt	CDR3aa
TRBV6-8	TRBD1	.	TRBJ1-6	TGTGCCAGCAGCCGGTATGACAGGGGGCGCGAATCCCTCCACTTT	CASSRYDRGRESLHF
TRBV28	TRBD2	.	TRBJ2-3	TGTGCCAGCAGGACCGGGAGGGATACGCAGTATTTT	CASRTGRDTQYF
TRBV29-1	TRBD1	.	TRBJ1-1	TGCAGCGTCCAGACAGGGCCGGGCACTGAAGCTTTCTTT	CSVQTGPGTEAFF
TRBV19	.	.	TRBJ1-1	TGTGCCAGTAGTATAAGGGAGGACACTGAAGCTTTCTTT	CASSIREDTEAFF
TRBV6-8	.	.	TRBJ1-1	TGTGCCAGCAGTTACCCCTCGGACAGAACCGGCACTGAAGCTTTCTTT	CASSYPSDRTGTEAFF
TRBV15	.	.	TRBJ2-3	TGTGCCACCAGCAGAGATAAAAGTTTAGGGGCAGATACGCAGTATTTT	CATSRDKSLGADTQYF
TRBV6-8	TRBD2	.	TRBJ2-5	TGTGCCAGCAGTGCCGGGACTAGCGGGGGGGCGTGGGAGACCCAGTACTTC	CASSAGTSGGAWETQYF
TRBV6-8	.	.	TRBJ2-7	TGTGCCAGCAGTAGGGGTTTGGGAGGCTCCTACGAGCAGTACTTC	CASSRGLGGSYEQYF
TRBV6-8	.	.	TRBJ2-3	TGTGCCAGCAGTTACTCTCCGCCTACCACAGATACGCAGTATTTT	CASSYSPPTTDTQYF
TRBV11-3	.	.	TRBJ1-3	TGTGCCAGCAGCTTCGGGACACCCTTGCGAAACACCATATATTTT	CASSFGTPLRNTIYF
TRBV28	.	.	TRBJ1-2	TGTGCCAGCAGTTTAGCGGGGATCAACTATGGCTACACCTTC	CASSLAGINYGYTF
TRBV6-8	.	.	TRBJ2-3	TGTGCCAGCACCCGAGAAGGTACAGGGTGGGATACGCAGTATTTT	CASTREGTGWDTQYF
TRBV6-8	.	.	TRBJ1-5	TGTGCCAGCAGACCCCGGGGCAGAGGATATCGCAATCAGCCCCAGCATTTT	CASRPRGRGYRNQPQHF
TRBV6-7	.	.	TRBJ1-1	TGTGCCAGCAGTCGGAACACTGAAGCTTTCTTT	CASSRNTEAFF
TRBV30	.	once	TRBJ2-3	TGTGCCTGGAGTGTAGGGGCAGATACGCAGTATTTT	CAWSVGADTQYF
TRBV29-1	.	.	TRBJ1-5	TGCAGCGTTGAAGTGGGGGGCGAGCCCCAGCATTTT	CSVEVGGEPQHF
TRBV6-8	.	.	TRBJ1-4	TGTGCCATCCACGGCCGCGAGGAAAAACTGTTTTTT	CAIHGREEKLFF
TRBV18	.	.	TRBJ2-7	TGTGCCAGCTCACCATTATCACAGCCAGCCTACGAGCAGTACTTC	CASSPLSQPAYEQYF
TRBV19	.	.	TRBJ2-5	TGTGCCAGTAGTATCAGGGGCGCCGAAGAGACCCAGTACTTC	CASSIRGAEETQYF
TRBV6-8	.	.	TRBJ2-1	TGTGCCAGCAACTTGTCAGGGAACGATGAGCAGTTCTTC	CASNLSGNDEQFF
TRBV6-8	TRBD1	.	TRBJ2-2	TGTGCCAGCAGACAAGTGGACAGGAGAAACACCGGGGAGCTGTTTTTT	CASRQVDRRNTGELFF
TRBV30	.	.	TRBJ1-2	TGTGCCTGGTTCAACAGGGATGACTATGGCTACACCTTC	CAWFNRDDYGYTF
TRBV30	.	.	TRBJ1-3	TGTGCCTGGAGTGTCCGAACCGCATTCTCTGGAAACACCATATATTTT	CAWSVRTAFSGNTIYF
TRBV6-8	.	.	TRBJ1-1	TGTGCCAGCAGTTACTCGAGGCAGACTGAAGCTTTCTTT	CASSYSRQTEAFF
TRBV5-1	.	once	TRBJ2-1	TGCGCCAGCAGCTTGGCGGCCAGCTGGGGAGTCAGATCCTACAATGAGCAGTTCTTC	CASSLAASWGVRSYNEQFF
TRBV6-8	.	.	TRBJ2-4	TGTGCCAGCAGTTACGAAGGAGTCAAAAACATTCAGTACTTC	CASSYEGVKNIQYF
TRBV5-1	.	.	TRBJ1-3	TGCGCCAGCAGCTTGCAGACAGGTGGAAGTGACACCATATATTTT	CASSLQTGGSDTIYF
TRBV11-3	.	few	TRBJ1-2	TGTGCCAGCAGCATACCCCATCAACAAAGTGGCTACACCTTC	CASSIPHQQSGYTF
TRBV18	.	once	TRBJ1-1	TGTGCCAGCTCACCACTGACGGTGGGATCTGAAGCTTTCTTT	CASSPLTVGSEAFF
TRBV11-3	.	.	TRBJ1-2	TGTGCCAGCATCCTGGACAGCCCCACCGGGGGCTATGGCTACACCTTC	CASILDSPTGGYGYTF
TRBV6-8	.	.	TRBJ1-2	TGTGCCAGCAGAAGAGCCCATCACAGACAGGCATACGCCGTTGGCTACACCTTC	CASRRAHHRQAYAVGYTF
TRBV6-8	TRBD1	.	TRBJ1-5	TGTGCCAGCAGACCCGTTGCGGGACAGCAATCAGGTCAGCCCCAGCATTTT	CASRPVAGQQSGQPQHF
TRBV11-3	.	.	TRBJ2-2	TGTGCCAGCAGCTTAACAGGAACTCCGAACACCGGGGAGCTGTTTTTT	CASSLTGTPNTGELFF
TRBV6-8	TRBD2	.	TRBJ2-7	TGTGCCATCAGTGTTCTCGCGGGGGGAGCCTACGTGGGCGAGCAGTACTTC	CAISVLAGGAYVGEQYF
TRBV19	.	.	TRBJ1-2	TGTGCCATCTTGACAGCTAACTATGGCTACACCTTC	CAILTANYGYTF
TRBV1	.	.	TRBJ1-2	TGCGCCAGCAGCCAAGGGGACAGGGCAGACCCTAGTCGCGGCTACACCTTC	CASSQGDRADPSRGYTF
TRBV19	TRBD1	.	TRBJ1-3	TGTGCCAGTAGTACCCGGGACAGAGGAAACACCATATATTTT	CASSTRDRGNTIYF
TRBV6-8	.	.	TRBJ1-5	TGTGCCAGCAGTTTCCAGGGGAATAGCAATCAGCCCCAGCATTTT	CASSFQGNSNQPQHF
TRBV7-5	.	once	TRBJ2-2	TGTGCCAGCAGCGGGTTAGGGGGCAACACCGGGGAGCTGTTTTTT	CASSGLGGNTGELFF
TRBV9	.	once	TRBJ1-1	TGTGCCAGCAGCCAACAGGGTAGGAACACTGAAGCTTTCTTT	CASSQQGRNTEAFF
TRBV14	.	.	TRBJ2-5	TGTGCCAGCAGCCAAGGGGCGTTTCCTTACCCCCAAGAGACCCAGTACTTC	CASSQGAFPYPQETQYF
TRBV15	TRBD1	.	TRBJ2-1	TGTGCCACCAGCCGGGACAGGGGCGCCTACAATGAGCAGTTCTTC	CATSRDRGAYNEQFF
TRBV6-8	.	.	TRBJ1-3	TGTGCCAGCTGTATAGGGGCGCTTCCTGGAAACACCATATATTTT	CASCIGALPGNTIYF
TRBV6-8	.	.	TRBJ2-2	TGTGCCAGCAGACCGGGAAAAAACTTGAACACCGGGGAGCTGTTTTTT	CASRPGKNLNTGELFF
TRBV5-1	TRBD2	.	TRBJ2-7	TGCGCCAGCAGCCCATGGACTAGCGGGAGCTACGAGCAGTACTTC	CASSPWTSGSYEQYF
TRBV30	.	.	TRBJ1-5	TGTGCCTGGAGCGTGGGGGGTAGCAATCAGCCCCAGCATTTT	CAWSVGGSNQPQHF
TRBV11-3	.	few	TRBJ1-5	TGTGCCAGCAGCTTTGCTTACGGCGGGGGTCAATATAGCAATCAGCCCCAGCATTTT	CASSFAYGGGQYSNQPQHF
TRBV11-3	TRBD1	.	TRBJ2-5	TGTGCCAGCAGCGTGACAGGGGGCCAAGAGACCCAGTACTTC	CASSVTGGQETQYF
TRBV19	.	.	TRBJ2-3	TGTGCCAGTAGTATTAGGACCCCGAACCCCACAGATACGCAGTATTTT	CASSIRTPNPTDTQYF
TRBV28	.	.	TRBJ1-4	TGTGCCAGCAGTGGAGGTTCTCTAAATGAAAAACTGTTTTTT	CASSGGSLNEKLFF
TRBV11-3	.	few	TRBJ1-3	TGTGCCAGCAGCAAGAATACAGGGACAGGAAACACCATATATTTT	CASSKNTGTGNTIYF
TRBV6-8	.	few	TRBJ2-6	TGTGCCAGCCGAAGGTCGGGGGCTGGGGCCAACGTCCTGACTTTC	CASRRSGAGANVLTF
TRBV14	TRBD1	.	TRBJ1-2	TGTGCCAGCAGCCAAGCCGGGACAGGGGTATATGGCTACACCTTC	CASSQAGTGVYGYTF
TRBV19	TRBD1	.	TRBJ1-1	TGTGCCAGTAGTTCCGGGACAGGGGGTTTCACTGAAGCTTTCTTT	CASSSGTGGFTEAFF
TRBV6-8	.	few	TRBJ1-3	TGTGCCAGCAGTCCCTCCGGGACAACGGTCCGACAGAACACCATATATTTT	CASSPSGTTVRQNTIYF
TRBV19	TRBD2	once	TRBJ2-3	TGTGCCAGTAGTATTGGTTCACAGGTGCGGGGGGATACGCAGTATTTT	CASSIGSQVRGDTQYF